This record covers a single TCR beta chain. The specificity of this receptor is unknown. One end of the junction fails to match germline, which may point to a read error. Explained via the paper, the time point label denotes: persistent/refractory GD, antithyroid drugs over 5 years with positive TRAb. For both TCR sequencing and RNA sequencing, RNA was extracted from PBMCs using TRIzol. The diagnosis of Graves' disease was made according to American Thyroid Association guidelines. Patients were recruited from an endocrinology department in Xi'an, China. Each patient gave approximately 10 milliliters of peripheral blood, collected in an EDTA anticoagulant tube. Ficoll Paque Plus density gradient separation was used to isolate PBMCs, and no further T cell sorting was performed. An Agilent 2100 Bioanalyzer and agarose gel were used to assess RNA quality, and a NanoDrop 2000 was used to measure RNA concentration.

Taken from the germline V gene, the CDR1 and CDR2 loops are MNHNS and SASEGT. The CDR3 sequence holds 13 residues, the cysteine and phenylalanine included. Solely the CDR3 DNA is kept, with 39 bases framed from the first base. Libraries were prepared through multiplex PCR. Sequencing was performed on an Illumina HiSeq 4000. iRepertoire HTBI primers and Arm-PCR amplification of CDR3 regions were used to construct TCR beta libraries. Gel purification was performed on PCR products prior to sequencing. Under the source paper's analysis protocol: A total of some 65 TRBV and 14 TRBJ segments were identified across samples and were used for gene usage analysis of CDR3 amino acid clonotypes. COPE and FqMerger were used to merge the filtered high-quality paired reads into contigs. BLAST was used to align contigs to the IMGT TRBV, TRBD and TRBJ reference genes, and CDR3 was defined following IMGT. Any clonotype with a frequency above 0.1% was classified as a highly expanded clone. Shannon entropy was used to measure repertoire diversity, and the Gini coefficient was used to measure V-J evenness. A clonotype was considered public if more than one individual shared it. In TCRdb, the public reads were trimmed at Q25 with fastp and aligned with MiXCR, with productive beta chains retained. Rows merge per CDR3 protein into single entries with the most common DNA and genes. The V and J calls follow TCRdb's processing rather than the paper's. Counted in this sample were 700,000 or so distinct CDR3 sequences; 25% to 35% of them appeared once. Clones ranked in the top ten supply 42% of the sample.

This sample was included in a study of regulatory T cells in long-lasting Graves disease (dated by TCRdb to about 2021). Notes on the research overall: To count as having persistent Graves' disease, a patient had to have received antithyroid drug treatment for over 5 years with TSH receptor autoantibodies remaining persistently positive. Antithyroid drugs had been taken for approximately 10 years on average by persistent Graves' disease patients in the clinical cohort. The study was registered as a clinical trial and conducted in China. A total of about 35 samples underwent TCR sequencing: around 13 from persistent and roughly 20 from newly diagnosed Graves' disease patients. Persistent Graves' disease patients were compared with newly diagnosed Graves' disease patients by peripheral blood TCR sequencing and RNA sequencing. The full study reports these points: A larger number of public clonotypes was shared among persistent patients (fewer than 3,000) than among newly diagnosed patients (around 880). Only peripheral blood was studied, because thyroid tissue, the primary lesion, was inaccessible. Sequencing and analysis were restricted to the TCR beta chain. Persistent disease showed preferential use of TRBV28, TRBJ1-2 and TRBJ2-5, whereas newly diagnosed disease favored TRBV20-1 and TRBJ2-1. The authors noted that the small sample size was a limitation that may lower accuracy. Persistent Graves' disease patients showed lower TCR Shannon entropy and fewer highly expanded clones than newly diagnosed patients, suggesting clonal expansion.

The sequences come from peripheral blood mononuclear cells (PBMCs), collected when the disease was refractory, from a patient treated with antithyroid drugs. The origin of this receptor is a female donor with Graves disease. The V gene is TRBV6-1 and the J gene is TRBJ2-7, with no confidently assigned D gene. The CDR3 amino acid sequence is: CASSEFGTQPLPF. The DNA reads as follows: TGTGCCAGCAGTGAATTCGGTACGCAACCTTTACCATTC.